What follows are 18 T cell receptor beta chains derived from one specimen sequenced in a study of cytomegalovirus exposure and HLA in healthy donors. PCR employed 60 Vbeta and 13 Jbeta primers. Sequencing was performed with immunoSEQ multiplex PCR; in TCRdb, only in-frame clones are kept and a portion is missing. The top ten clones hold 1.4% of a sample with approximately 88,000 clones, about 80% of them seen once. The sample consisted of PBMCs. These receptors all stem from a male donor in good health and CMV-seronegative.

This chain uses TRBV5-4 with TRBJ2-1; TRBD1 matches at 9 bases. CDR3 length: 16 amino acids. V lost 1 base to trimming and J lost 4 bases; unmatched junction nucleotides: 6. Per germline, CDR1 SGHNT and CDR2 YYREEE (reference sequence). CDR3 loop: CASSLTGQGRYNEQFF. The CDR3 DNA reads as TGTGCCAGCAGCTTGACGGGACAGGGCCGATACAATGAGCAGTTCTTC.

The CDR3 coding sequence is TGCGCCAGCCAAAGCGGGAACCAGGTGGAGACCCAGTACTTC. It codes for CASQSGNQVETQYF. The chain employs TRBV5-1 and TRBJ2-5, with 7 bases lining up with TRBD2. Germline CDR1 and CDR2: SGHRS and YFSETQ. This CDR3 comprises 14 residues. J was trimmed by 5 bases and V by 7 bases; bases with no gene match: 11.

This chain links TRBV10-3 with TRBJ1-1, with TRBD1 as a possible D gene (6 bases). CDR1 and CDR2 from the germline V gene are ENHRY and SYGVKD. The V and J ends lost 6 bases and 1 base respectively, with 12 bases between them. The CDR3 length is 14 residues. For the CDR3, the DNA is TGTGCCATCAGGGAACAGGGAAGGAACACTGAAGCTTTCTTT. Translation gives CAIREQGRNTEAFF.

The chain employs TRBV5-8 and TRBJ2-3, with TRBD2 identical over 7 bases. The CDR3 length is 15 residues. The V and J ends lost 0 bases and 4 bases, in that order; junction bases with no gene match: 5. Germline V CDR1 and CDR2: SGHTS, YDEGEE. CDR3: CASSLGQGGSDTQYF. CDR3 DNA sequence: TGTGCCAGCAGCTTGGGGCAGGGAGGGTCAGATACGCAGTATTTT.

V and J are TRBV6-5 and TRBJ1-1; D gene unclear. V was cut by 6 bases and J by 3 bases, with 11 bases left in between. CDR3 length: 13 amino acids. Germline assignment: CDR1 MNHEY and CDR2 SVGAGI. DNA for the CDR3: TGTGCCAGCAGGATAACGGAGGACACTGAAGCTTTCTTT. Translation gives CASRITEDTEAFF.

The chain has TRBV6-6 and TRBJ1-5; no clear D gene. The CDR3 is 11 residues long. Trimming left V 9 bases short and J 4 bases short, with 7 bases between. Germline loops: CDR1 MNHNY, CDR2 SVGAGI (reference sequence). DNA of the CDR3: TGTGCCAGTCGGCGGAATCAGCCCCAGCATTTT. It is translated as CASRRNQPQHF.

The gene calls are TRBV6-5 and TRBJ2-2; tentatively, D is TRBD2 (5 bases). Germline V gene data show CDR1 as MNHEY and CDR2 as SVGAGI. Between the trimmed V and J ends, which lost 0 bases and 6 bases, there was a span of 14 bases. CDR3 size: 16 residues. DNA of the CDR3: TGTGCCAGCAGTTACTCGAGAAGCCAGAGGGCCGGGGAGCTGTTTTTT. Amino acid sequence: CASSYSRSQRAGELFF.

The J gene is TRBJ2-6, the V gene TRBV14; 8 positions agree with TRBD1. Germline trimming cut 2 bases from V and 0 bases from J; bases unmatched to any gene: 9. Germline-derived CDR1 and CDR2 are SGHDN and FVKESK. The CDR3 is made up of 19 amino acids. The CDR3, as DNA: TGTGCCAGCAGCCAACTACCGGGACAGGCTATCTCTGGGGCCAACGTCCTGACTTTC. It yields the protein CASSQLPGQAISGANVLTF.

As regards this clone: The sample contains more than one DNA sequence encoding this CDR3. The chain recombines TRBV18 with TRBJ1-1; TRBD1 agrees at 10 bases. The CDR3 runs to 16 residues. The ends lost 4 bases at V and 2 bases at J; junction bases unmatched: 7. Looked up from germline, CDR1 is KGHSH and CDR2 is LQKENI. CDR3 loop: CASSRDRGTSNTEAFF. CDR3 DNA sequence: TGTGCCAGCTCACGGGACAGGGGAACGTCAAACACTGAAGCTTTCTTT.

This chain uses TRBV6-4 with TRBJ1-1, with TRBD1 matching over 7 bases. V lost 4 bases and J lost 4; bases outside the gene matches: 6. The CDR3 spans 14 residues. Germline V gene data show CDR1 as MRHNA and CDR2 as SNTAGT. The CDR3 DNA is TGTGCCAGCAGTGCGCAGGGGGGAAGCACTGAAGCTTTCTTT. Its translation is CASSAQGGSTEAFF.

The chain couples TRBV23-1 to TRBJ2-1; D not resolved. TRBV23-1 is an open reading frame, and its role is uncertain. With 0 bases removed from V and 8 bases from J, the gap between germline ends came to 17 bases. The CDR3 length is 16 residues. CDR3 region: CASSQSNLTQLDEQFF. CDR3 DNA: TGCGCCAGCAGTCAATCGAATTTAACACAGCTCGATGAGCAGTTCTTC.

This chain uses TRBV11-2 with TRBJ1-1; D unclear. The V and J ends lost 6 bases and 1 base respectively, with 6 bases between them. Germline CDR1 SGHAT, CDR2 FQNNGV. The CDR3 consists of 12 residues. The CDR3 sequence: CASRASNTEAFF. CDR3 sequence (DNA): TGTGCCAGCAGGGCTTCGAACACTGAAGCTTTCTTT.

The chain couples TRBV19 to TRBJ1-1; 8 nucleotides line up with TRBD1. Germline CDR1 reads LNHDA; CDR2 reads SQIVND (reference sequence). J was trimmed by 0 bases and V by 6 bases; bases with no gene match: 3. The CDR3 spans 14 residues. The DNA of the CDR3 is TGTGCCAGTAGGACAGGGGCTATGAACACTGAAGCTTTCTTT. The encoded protein is CASRTGAMNTEAFF.

The chain uses TRBV6-5 and TRBJ2-7; 7 bases fit TRBD1. CDR3 size: 15 residues. Germline CDR1 MNHEY, CDR2 SVGAGI. V lost 3 bases to trimming and J lost 5 bases; unmatched junction nucleotides: 10. CDR3: CASSYRTGAFDEQYF. CDR3 nucleotides: TGTGCCAGCAGTTATAGGACAGGAGCCTTCGACGAGCAGTACTTC.

This rearrangement joins TRBV18 to TRBJ1-2; TRBD1 matches at 10 bases. There are 16 residues in the CDR3. Germline V gene data show CDR1 as KGHSH and CDR2 as LQKENI. With V trimmed by 1 base and J by 4 bases, 6 bases remained unmatched. The CDR3 loop reads CASSPLGTGELYGYTF. The CDR3, as DNA: TGTGCCAGCTCACCACTTGGGACAGGGGAACTCTATGGCTACACCTTC.

The chain uses TRBV6-5 and TRBJ2-7; weak D call: TRBD1 (5 bases). V gave up 0 bases and J gave up 1 base, with 13 bases separating them. The CDR3 extends over 16 amino acids. Germline CDR1 and CDR2: MNHEY and SVGAGI. As DNA, the CDR3 is TGTGCCAGCAGTTACTCGCGTCACAGGACGTCCTACGAGCAGTACTTC. Translation gives CASSYSRHRTSYEQYF.

This clone was seen a handful of times. The chain combines TRBV7-8 with TRBJ1-3; D gene unclear. Per germline, CDR1 SGHVS and CDR2 FQNEAQ. This CDR3 is built from 14 residues. Between the trimmed V and J ends, which lost 1 base and 3 bases, there was a span of 7 bases. The CDR3 DNA is TGTGCCAGCAGCTTAGGGACTTTTGGAAACACCATATATTTT. This codes for CASSLGTFGNTIYF.

This clone was observed a handful of times. This chain uses TRBV19 with TRBJ1-4, with 7 nucleotides matching TRBD1. Germline CDR1 LNHDA, CDR2 SQIVND (reference sequence). After removal of 8 bases from V and 1 base from J, the junction contained 7 bases not matched to a gene. The CDR3 length is 15 residues. The CDR3 region is CASVPRDRTNEKLFF. CDR3 DNA: TGTGCCAGTGTCCCCCGGGACAGAACTAATGAAAAACTGTTTTTT.